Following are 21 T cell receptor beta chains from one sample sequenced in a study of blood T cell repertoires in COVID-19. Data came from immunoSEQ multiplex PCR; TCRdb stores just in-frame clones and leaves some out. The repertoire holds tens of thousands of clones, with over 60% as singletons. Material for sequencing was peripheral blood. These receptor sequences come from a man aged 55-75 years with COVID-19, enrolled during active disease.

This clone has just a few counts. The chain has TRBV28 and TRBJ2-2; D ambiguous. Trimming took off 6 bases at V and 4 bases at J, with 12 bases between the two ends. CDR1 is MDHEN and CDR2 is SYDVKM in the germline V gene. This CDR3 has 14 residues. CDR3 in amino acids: CASRESVGTGELFF. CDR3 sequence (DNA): TGTGCCAGCAGAGAGAGCGTGGGCACCGGGGAGCTGTTTTTT.

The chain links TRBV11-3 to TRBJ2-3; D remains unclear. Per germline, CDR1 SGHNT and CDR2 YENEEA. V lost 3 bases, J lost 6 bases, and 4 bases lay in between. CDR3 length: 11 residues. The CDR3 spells CASSLSDTQYF. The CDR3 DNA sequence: TGTGCCAGCAGCTTGTCTGATACGCAGTATTTT.

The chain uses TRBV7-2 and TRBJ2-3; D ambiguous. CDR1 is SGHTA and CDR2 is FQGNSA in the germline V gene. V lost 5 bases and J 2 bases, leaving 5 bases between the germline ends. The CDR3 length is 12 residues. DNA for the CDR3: TGTGCCAGCAGCCCCTACACAGATACGCAGTATTTT. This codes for CASSPYTDTQYF.

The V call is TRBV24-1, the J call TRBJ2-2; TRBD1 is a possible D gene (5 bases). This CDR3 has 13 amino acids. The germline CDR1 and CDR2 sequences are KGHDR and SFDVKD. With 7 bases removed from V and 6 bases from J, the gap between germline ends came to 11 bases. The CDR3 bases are TGTGCCACCAGACTCCAGGGATCCGGGGAGCTGTTTTTT. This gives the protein CATRLQGSGELFF.

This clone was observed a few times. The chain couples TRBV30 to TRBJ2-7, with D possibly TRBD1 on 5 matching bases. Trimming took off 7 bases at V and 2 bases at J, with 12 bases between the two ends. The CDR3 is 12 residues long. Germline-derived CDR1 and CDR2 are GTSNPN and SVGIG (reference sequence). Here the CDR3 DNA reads TGTGCCTTTACGCAGGGCGCCTACGAGCAGTACTTC. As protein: CAFTQGAYEQYF.

CDR3 in DNA: TGTGCCAGCAGACCTCGGACAGCCCGGGGAGAGCAGTACTTC. This sequence encodes CASRPRTARGEQYF. This chain uses TRBV11-3 with TRBJ2-7; D possibly corresponds to TRBD1 (6 bases). V shed 6 bases and J shed 7 bases, with 19 bases lying between them. The CDR3 covers 14 residues. Germline values: CDR1 SGHNT, CDR2 YENEEA.

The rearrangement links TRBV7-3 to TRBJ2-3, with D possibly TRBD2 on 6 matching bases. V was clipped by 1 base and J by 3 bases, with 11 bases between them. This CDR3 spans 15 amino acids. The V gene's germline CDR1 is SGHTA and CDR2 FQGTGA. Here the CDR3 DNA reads TGTGCCAGCAGCTTAATGGCAGGGAGGACAGATACGCAGTATTTT. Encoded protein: CASSLMAGRTDTQYF.

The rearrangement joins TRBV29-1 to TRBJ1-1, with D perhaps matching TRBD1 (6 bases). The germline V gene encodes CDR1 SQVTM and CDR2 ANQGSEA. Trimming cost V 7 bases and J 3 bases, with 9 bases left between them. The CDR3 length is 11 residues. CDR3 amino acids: CSGQDYTEAFF. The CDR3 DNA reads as TGCAGCGGACAGGACTACACTGAAGCTTTCTTT.

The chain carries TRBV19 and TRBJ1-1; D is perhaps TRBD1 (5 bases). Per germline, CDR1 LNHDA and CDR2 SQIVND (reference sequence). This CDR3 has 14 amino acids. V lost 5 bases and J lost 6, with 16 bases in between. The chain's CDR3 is CASSVWGVGAEAFF. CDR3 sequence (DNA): TGTGCCAGTAGTGTTTGGGGGGTTGGTGCTGAAGCTTTCTTT.

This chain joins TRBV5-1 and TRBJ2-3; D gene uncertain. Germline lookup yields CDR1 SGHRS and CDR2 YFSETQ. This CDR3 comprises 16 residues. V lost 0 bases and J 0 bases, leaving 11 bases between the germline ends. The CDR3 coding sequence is TGCGCCAGCAGCTTGGCCGAGAGTCGAAGCACAGATACGCAGTATTTT. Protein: CASSLAESRSTDTQYF.

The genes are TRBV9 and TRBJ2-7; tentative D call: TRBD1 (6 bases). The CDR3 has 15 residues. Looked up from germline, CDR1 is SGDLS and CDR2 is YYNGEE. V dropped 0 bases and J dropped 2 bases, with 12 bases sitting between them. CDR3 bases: TGTGCCAGCAGCGTAGCTGGTCAGGGGACCTACGAGCAGTACTTC. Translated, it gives CASSVAGQGTYEQYF. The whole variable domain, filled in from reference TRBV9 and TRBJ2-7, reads DSGVTQTPKHLITATGQRVTLRCSPRSGDLSVYWYQQSLDQGLQFLIQYYNGEERAKGNILERFSAQQFPDLHSELNLSSLELGDSALYFCASSVAGQGTYEQYFGPGTRLTVT.

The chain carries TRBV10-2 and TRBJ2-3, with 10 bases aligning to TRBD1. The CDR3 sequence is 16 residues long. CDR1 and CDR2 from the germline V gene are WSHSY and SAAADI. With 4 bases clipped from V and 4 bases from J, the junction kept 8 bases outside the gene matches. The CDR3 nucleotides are TGCGCCAGCAGTGTACCCGGGACAGGGGTCCCAGATACGCAGTATTTT. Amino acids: CASSVPGTGVPDTQYF.

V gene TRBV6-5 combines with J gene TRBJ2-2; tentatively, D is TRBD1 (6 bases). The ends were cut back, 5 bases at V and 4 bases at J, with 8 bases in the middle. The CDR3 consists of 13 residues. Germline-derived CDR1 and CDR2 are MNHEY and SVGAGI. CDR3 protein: CASSTGSTGELFF. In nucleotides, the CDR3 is TGTGCCAGCAGTACAGGGAGCACCGGGGAGCTGTTTTTT.

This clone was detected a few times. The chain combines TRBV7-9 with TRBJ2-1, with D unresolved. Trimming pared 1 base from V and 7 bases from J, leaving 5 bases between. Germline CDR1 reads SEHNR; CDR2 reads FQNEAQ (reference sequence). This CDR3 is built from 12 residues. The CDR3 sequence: CASSLVGNEQFF. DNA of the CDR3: TGTGCCAGCAGCTTAGTCGGGAATGAGCAGTTCTTC.

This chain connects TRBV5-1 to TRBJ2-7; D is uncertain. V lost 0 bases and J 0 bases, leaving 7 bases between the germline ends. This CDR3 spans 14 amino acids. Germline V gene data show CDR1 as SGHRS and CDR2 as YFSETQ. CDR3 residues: CASSLEIHSYEQYF. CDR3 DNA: TGCGCCAGCAGCTTGGAAATTCACTCCTACGAGCAGTACTTC.

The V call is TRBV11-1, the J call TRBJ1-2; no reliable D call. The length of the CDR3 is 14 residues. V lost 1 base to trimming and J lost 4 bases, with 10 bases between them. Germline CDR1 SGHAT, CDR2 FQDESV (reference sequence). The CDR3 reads CASSLDQVGYGYTF. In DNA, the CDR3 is TGTGCCAGCAGCTTAGACCAGGTCGGCTATGGCTACACCTTC.

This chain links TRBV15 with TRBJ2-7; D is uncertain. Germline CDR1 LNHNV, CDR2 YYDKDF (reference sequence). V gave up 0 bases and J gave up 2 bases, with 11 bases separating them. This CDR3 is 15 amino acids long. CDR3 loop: CATSRDGTETYEQYF. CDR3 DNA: TGTGCCACCAGCAGAGATGGAACGGAGACCTACGAGCAGTACTTC. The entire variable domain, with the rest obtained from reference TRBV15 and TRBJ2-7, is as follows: DAMVIQNPRYQVTQFGKPVTLSCSQTLNHNVMYWYQQKSSQAPKLLFHYYDKDFNNEADTPDNFQSRRPNTSFCFLDIRSPGLGDTAMYLCATSRDGTETYEQYFGPGTRLTVT.

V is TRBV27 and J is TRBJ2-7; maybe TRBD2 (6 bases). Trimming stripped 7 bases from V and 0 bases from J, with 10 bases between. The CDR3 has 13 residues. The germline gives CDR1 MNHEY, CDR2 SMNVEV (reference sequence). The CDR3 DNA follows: TGTGCCAGCATCCAAGCGGGCTCCTACGAGCAGTACTTC. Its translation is CASIQAGSYEQYF.

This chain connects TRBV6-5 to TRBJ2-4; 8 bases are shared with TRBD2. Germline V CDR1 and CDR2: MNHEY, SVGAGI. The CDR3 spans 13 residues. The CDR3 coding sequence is TGTGCAAGGAGCGGGAGACCCAAAAACATTCAGTACTTC. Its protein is CARSGRPKNIQYF.

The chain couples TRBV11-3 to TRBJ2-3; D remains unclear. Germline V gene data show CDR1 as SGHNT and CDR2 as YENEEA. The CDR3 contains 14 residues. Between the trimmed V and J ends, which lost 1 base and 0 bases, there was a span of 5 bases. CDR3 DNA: TGTGCCAGCAGCTTAGCCGGTAGCACAGATACGCAGTATTTT. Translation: CASSLAGSTDTQYF.

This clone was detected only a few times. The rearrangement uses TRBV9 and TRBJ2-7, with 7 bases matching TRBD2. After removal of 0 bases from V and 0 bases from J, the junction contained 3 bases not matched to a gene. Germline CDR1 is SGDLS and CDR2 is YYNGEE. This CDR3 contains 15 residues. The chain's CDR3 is CASSVAGTNSYEQYF. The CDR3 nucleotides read TGTGCCAGCAGCGTAGCTGGGACTAACTCCTACGAGCAGTACTTC.